Each of the 20 T cell receptor beta chains below was sequenced from the same sample in a study of blood T cells in healthy people across ages. A second roughly 6 to 11 cycle PCR used barcoded and J-beta primers. TCRdb redid the calling of the 5' RACE reads with MiXCR, one entry per CDR3 protein. The top ten clones hold 25% to 35% of a sample with approximately 830,000 distinct CDR3 sequences, under 80% of them seen once. Sequenced material: blood. All receptors come from a man in his thirties or forties in good health.

This clonotype was detected a few times. The rearrangement uses TRBV12-3 or TRBV12-4 and TRBJ1-2; D unclear. The CDR3 has 11 residues. Trimming shortened V by 6 bases and J by 0 bases, and 2 bases separated the two germline ends. CDR3 loop: CASRTNYGYTF. The CDR3 DNA sequence: TGTGCCAGCAGGACTAACTATGGCTACACCTTC.

V gene TRBV12-3 or TRBV12-4 combines with J gene TRBJ2-7; weak D call: TRBD2 (6 bases). The J call is doubtful: the DNA matches TRBJ2-5 better. The CDR3 sequence is 15 residues long. CDR3 nucleotide sequence: TGTGCCAGCAGTTCCAGTAGCGGTTTCCAAGAGACCCAGTACTTC. This translates into CASSSSSGFQETQYF.

The table lists this clonotype with a count of one. The chain uses TRBV6-5 and TRBJ2-1, with D unresolved. The V gene's germline CDR1 is MNHEY and CDR2 SVGAGI. V shed 8 bases and J shed 5 bases, with 13 bases lying between them. The CDR3 is 13 amino acids. The CDR3 region is CASETTGHNEQFF. CDR3 sequence (DNA): TGTGCCAGCGAGACCACCGGCCACAATGAGCAGTTCTTC.

The rearrangement links TRBV5-1 to TRBJ2-7; D is ambiguous. The CDR3 sequence is 14 residues long. The V gene's germline CDR1 is SGHRS and CDR2 YFSETQ. The V end was cut by 0 bases, the J end by 1 base, with 8 bases between. The CDR3 nucleotides read TGCGCCAGCAGCTTGGTTTGGGGTTCCTACGAGCAGTACTTC. It encodes CASSLVWGSYEQYF.

The chain's CDR3 is CASSRGGSTNSPLHF. As DNA, the CDR3 is TGTGCCAGCAGCCGTGGGGGCAGCACAAATTCACCCCTCCACTTT. The V gene is TRBV2, the J gene TRBJ1-6; D is possibly TRBD1 (6 bases). The CDR3 length is 15 residues. Germline V CDR1 and CDR2: SNHLY, FYNNEI. With 6 bases removed from V and 7 bases from J, the gap between germline ends came to 16 bases.

The chain joins TRBV2 to TRBJ1-2; possibly TRBD1 for D (5 bases). The ends were cut back, 6 bases at V and 4 bases at J, with 12 bases in the middle. CDR3 size: 13 residues. Germline CDR1 reads SNHLY; CDR2 reads FYNNEI. This chain's CDR3 is CASRDSPFYGYTF. Written as DNA, the CDR3 is TGTGCCAGCAGAGACAGCCCTTTCTATGGCTACACCTTC. The variable domain in full, with the rest retrieved from reference TRBV2 and TRBJ1-2, is EPEVTQTPSHQVTQMGQEVILRCVPISNHLYFYWYRQILGQKVEFLVSFYNNEISEKSEIFDDQFSVERPDGSNFTLKIRSTKLEDSAMYFCASRDSPFYGYTFGSGTRLTVV.

The chain uses TRBV27 and TRBJ2-7; D ambiguous. This CDR3 spans 15 amino acids. Between the trimmed V and J ends, which lost 5 bases and 0 bases, there was a span of 14 bases. Per germline, CDR1 MNHEY and CDR2 SMNVEV (reference sequence). The DNA of the CDR3 is TGTGCCAGCAGTGATCAAAGCTTGGGCTCCTACGAGCAGTACTTC. Its translation: CASSDQSLGSYEQYF.

The chain joins TRBV12-3 or TRBV12-4 to TRBJ2-5, with D hard to call. The V gene lost 3 bases and the J gene lost 13 bases, with 15 bases spanning the gap. This CDR3 region has 12 residues. This CDR3 reads CASSLESERPYF. CDR3 in DNA: TGTGCCAGCAGTTTGGAGTCTGAACGCCCGTACTTC.

The chain joins TRBV27 to TRBJ2-1; the D gene is possibly TRBD2 (5 bases). The CDR3 contains 17 residues. The germline V gene has CDR1 MNHEY and CDR2 SMNVEV (reference sequence). Trimming took off 2 bases at V and 0 bases at J, with 14 bases between the two ends. The CDR3 region is CASSLGEGLSSYNEQFF. DNA of the CDR3: TGTGCCAGCAGTTTAGGCGAGGGCCTTAGCTCCTACAATGAGCAGTTCTTC.

The chain joins TRBV7-2 to TRBJ2-4, with TRBD1 matching 7 bases. CDR3 length: 13 amino acids. The V segment lost 5 bases and the J segment 8 bases; nucleotides outside the gene matches: 6. Germline values: CDR1 SGHTA, CDR2 FQGNSA. The CDR3 reads CASSNRGWDIQYF. The CDR3 DNA reads as TGTGCCAGCAGCAACAGGGGTTGGGACATTCAGTACTTC. Looking up the rest from reference TRBV7-2 and TRBJ2-4 gives the full variable domain: GAGVSQSPSNKVTEKGKDVELRCDPISGHTALYWYRQSLGQGLEFLIYFQGNSAPDKSGLPSDRFSAERTGGSVSTLTIQRTQQEDSAVYLCASSNRGWDIQYFGAGTRLSVL.

This sequence joins TRBV5-1 and TRBJ2-3; D might be TRBD2 (6 bases). This CDR3 spans 15 amino acids. The germline V gene has CDR1 SGHRS and CDR2 YFSETQ. V gave up 5 bases and J gave up 2 bases, with 15 bases separating them. Written as DNA, the CDR3 is TGCGCCAGCAGGACCGGGGGTACCACCACAGATACGCAGTATTTT. Its translation: CASRTGGTTTDTQYF.

CDR3 bases: TGCAGTGCTAGAGATCTCTATGTAGGGGACTTGACCGTCGGCACCTTC. It specifies CSARDLYVGDLTVGTF. The chain recombines TRBV20-1 with TRBJ1-2; perhaps TRBD1 as D (5 bases). The CDR3 length is 16 residues. Germline values: CDR1 DFQATT, CDR2 SNEGSKA (reference sequence). The V and J ends lost 0 bases and 13 bases respectively, with 27 bases between them.

The V and J genes are TRBV7-9 and TRBJ2-7; D is possibly TRBD1 (5 bases). This CDR3 spans 14 amino acids. From germline, CDR1 is SEHNR and CDR2 FQNEAQ (reference sequence). Trimming pared 1 base from V and 2 bases from J, leaving 9 bases between. The CDR3 loop reads CASSLGADTYEQYF. The CDR3 bases are TGTGCCAGCAGCTTAGGGGCGGACACCTACGAGCAGTACTTC.

Only a few counts were recorded for this clonotype. The rearrangement uses TRBV7-2 and TRBJ2-3, with TRBD2 matching 11 bases. CDR3 length: 18 amino acids. The germline V gene encodes CDR1 SGHTA and CDR2 FQGNSA. V was pared by 1 base and J by 0 bases, with 6 bases of the junction left unmatched. CDR3 nucleotides: TGTGCCAGCAGCTTAGGGTCTAGCGGGGGGACGAGCACAGATACGCAGTATTTT. The encoded protein is CASSLGSSGGTSTDTQYF.

V gene TRBV29-1 combines with J gene TRBJ2-1; D assignment may be TRBD1 or TRBD2 (5 bases each). V was trimmed by 7 bases and J by 7 bases, leaving 17 bases between them. CDR1 and CDR2 (germline): SQVTM, ANQGSEA. The CDR3 has 13 amino acids. CDR3 in amino acids: CSAVLGRPNEQFF. CDR3 coding DNA: TGCAGCGCTGTACTGGGACGCCCAAATGAGCAGTTCTTC.

The chain carries TRBV20-1 and TRBJ1-6, with 7 nucleotides matching TRBD1. The CDR3 length is 15 residues. Losses at the gene ends were 0 bases for V and 2 bases for J; bases not matched to a gene: 1. CDR1 DFQATT and CDR2 SNEGSKA come from the germline V gene (reference sequence). The CDR3 region has the DNA TGCAGTGCTAGAGATGGGACAGCCTATAATTCACCCCTCCACTTT. Its protein is CSARDGTAYNSPLHF.

The rearrangement uses TRBV27 and TRBJ2-7; D remains ambiguous. Germline lookup yields CDR1 MNHEY and CDR2 SMNVEV (reference sequence). The CDR3 spans 15 residues. The ends were cut back, 5 bases at V and 0 bases at J, with 14 bases in the middle. Written as DNA, the CDR3 is TGTGCCAGCAGTCCTCCCGACCGAGACTCCTACGAGCAGTACTTC. This gives the protein CASSPPDRDSYEQYF.

The chain joins TRBV7-9 to TRBJ1-2; possibly TRBD1 for D (5 bases). The CDR3 is made up of 14 amino acids. The V end lost 4 bases, the J end lost 4 bases, and 13 bases lay between the germline ends. In germline, CDR1 is SEHNR, CDR2 FQNEAQ (reference sequence). The CDR3 sequence is CASSSTDSRYGYTF. The CDR3 DNA reads as TGTGCCAGCAGCTCTACCGACAGTCGCTATGGCTACACCTTC.

This chain joins TRBV14 and TRBJ2-1; 9 nucleotides match TRBD2. The CDR3 spans 17 residues. Unmatched junction bases numbered 13, after V lost 0 bases and J lost 10 bases. Germline V CDR1 and CDR2: SGHDN, FVKESK. CDR3 nucleotides: TGTGCCAGCAGCCAAGAGCTAGCGGGGCTACTGAAGGGAGAGCAGTTCTTC. The encoded protein is CASSQELAGLLKGEQFF.

The chain has TRBV9 and TRBJ2-1; maybe TRBD1 (6 bases). The CDR3 totals 14 residues. Trimming pared 4 bases from V and 6 bases from J, leaving 14 bases between. From germline, CDR1 is SGDLS and CDR2 YYNGEE. In DNA form, the CDR3 reads TGTGCCAGCAGCACCCGAACAGGGACCAATGAGCAGTTCTTC. Protein: CASSTRTGTNEQFF.